The 18 T cell receptor beta chains below all came from one sample that was sequenced in a study of response to subunit inactivated influenza vaccine. TCRdb reprocessed the RT-PCR reads via MiXCR and lists one record per CDR3 protein. The data contain about 780,000 distinct CDR3 sequences, under 20% of them seen just once; the ten biggest clones take up approximately 10%. The specimen comprised PBMCs from blood, sampled 4 to 6 days after vaccination. Source of these receptors: a man between 50 and 59 years old who received an inactivated influenza vaccine.

This chain links TRBV6-5 with TRBJ2-1, with D possibly matching TRBD2 (6 bases). CDR3 length equals 14 residues. Germline-derived CDR1 and CDR2 are MNHEY and SVGAGI. Between the trimmed V and J ends, which lost 0 bases and 6 bases, there was a span of 9 bases. For the CDR3, the DNA is TGTGCCAGCAGTTACTCGATGGAGGGCAATGAGCAGTTCTTC. Translation gives CASSYSMEGNEQFF.

In this sample, this clonotype turned up a few times. This chain connects TRBV12-3 or TRBV12-4 to TRBJ2-7; no clear D gene. The V and J ends lost 7 bases and 0 bases respectively, with 13 bases between them. This CDR3 has 14 amino acids. The CDR3 nucleotides are TGTGCCAGCACCACGGTCTTACACTCCTACGAGCAGTACTTC. This translates into CASTTVLHSYEQYF.

This chain links TRBV5-1 with TRBJ2-1; D unresolved. The germline CDR1 and CDR2 sequences are SGHRS and YFSETQ. V was clipped by 0 bases and J by 8 bases, with 9 bases between them. The CDR3 runs to 13 residues. CDR3 DNA sequence: TGCGCCAGCAGCTTGGCCAAATGGGATGAGCAGTTCTTC. Amino acid sequence: CASSLAKWDEQFF.

This clonotype was detected many times. This chain links TRBV12-3 or TRBV12-4 with TRBJ1-6, with TRBD1 as a possible D gene (5 bases). The CDR3 is 13 residues long. V was shortened by 6 bases and J by 9 bases, with 12 bases between the two germline ends. As DNA, the CDR3 is TGTGCCAGCAGCCCGACCAGGGTTTCACCCCTCCACTTT. Protein: CASSPTRVSPLHF.

This chain uses TRBV2 with TRBJ2-7, with D unclear. The CDR3 sequence is 12 residues long. The V end lost 6 bases, the J end lost 7 bases, and 13 bases lay between the germline ends. Germline V gene lookup returns CDR1 SNHLY and CDR2 FYNNEI. CDR3 DNA: TGTGCCAGCAGGCAGGAGCTGAGGGAGCAGTACTTC. As protein: CASRQELREQYF.

This clonotype was counted many times. The chain carries TRBV5-1 and TRBJ2-3, with D unresolved. This CDR3 has 11 amino acids. The V end lost 5 bases, the J end lost 3 bases, and 4 bases lay between the germline ends. Per germline, CDR1 SGHRS and CDR2 YFSETQ. The CDR3 DNA reads TGCGCCAGCAGGGGGACAGATACGCAGTATTTT. This translates into CASRGTDTQYF.

This clonotype was seen a few times. The rearrangement joins TRBV7-8 to TRBJ2-7; D perhaps matches TRBD1 (6 bases). The CDR3 has 17 residues. The V gene's germline CDR1 is SGHVS and CDR2 FQNEAQ. Trimming pared 2 bases from V and 0 bases from J, leaving 17 bases between. In DNA, the CDR3 is TGTGCCAGCAGCTTACCCAGGGGACCCGAGGTCTCCTACGAGCAGTACTTC. Translating it yields CASSLPRGPEVSYEQYF.

This clonotype was seen a handful of times. The rearrangement uses TRBV6-1 and TRBJ2-1; 10 bases match TRBD1. The CDR3 runs to 14 residues. The V gene's germline CDR1 is MNHNS and CDR2 SASEGT. V dropped 6 bases and J dropped 7; count of bases not matched to a gene: 6. CDR3 DNA: TGTGCCAGCAGGAGGGACAGGGGTCATAATGAGCAGTTCTTC. This gives the protein CASRRDRGHNEQFF.

V usage is TRBV29-1 and J usage is TRBJ2-1; D is unclear. Germline CDR1 is SQVTM and CDR2 is ANQGSEA. The CDR3 is 15 amino acids. V shed 0 bases and J shed 5 bases, with 14 bases lying between them. Here the CDR3 reads CSVEDHGYYNNEQFF. Written as DNA, the CDR3 is TGCAGCGTTGAAGATCACGGTTATTATAACAATGAGCAGTTCTTC.

The V and J genes are TRBV24-1 and TRBJ2-3; tentative D call: TRBD1 (7 bases). Germline V gene sequence: CDR1 KGHDR, CDR2 SFDVKD. The CDR3 is 18 amino acids. Trimming shortened V by 5 bases and J by 3 bases, and 23 bases separated the two germline ends. The CDR3 loop reads CATSAHQGGDFNTDTQYF. The CDR3 region has the DNA TGTGCCACCAGTGCCCATCAGGGGGGCGACTTCAATACAGATACGCAGTATTTT.

The J gene is TRBJ2-1, the V gene TRBV20-1; D gene uncertain. V lost 0 bases and J lost 3, with 9 bases in between. The CDR3 is 14 amino acids. Germline assignment: CDR1 DFQATT and CDR2 SNEGSKA (reference sequence). CDR3 bases: TGCAGTGCTAGAGATAGTGGCCTCTACAATGAGCAGTTCTTC. This gives the protein CSARDSGLYNEQFF.

The genes are TRBV19 and TRBJ2-1; 15 bases agree with TRBD2. The CDR3 loop spans 17 amino acids. In germline, CDR1 is LNHDA, CDR2 SQIVND (reference sequence). J lost 2 bases, V lost 3 bases, and 2 bases had no gene match. The CDR3 spells CASSIGLAGGPYNEQFF. The CDR3 region has the DNA TGTGCCAGTAGTATCGGACTAGCGGGAGGGCCCTACAATGAGCAGTTCTTC. The whole variable domain, remainder taken from reference TRBV19 and TRBJ2-1, is DGGITQSPKYLFRKEGQNVTLSCEQNLNHDAMYWYRQDPGQGLRLIYYSQIVNDFQKGDIAEGYSVSREKKESFPLTVTSAQKNPTAFYLCASSIGLAGGPYNEQFFGPGTRLTVL.

This clonotype was observed at least ten times. V usage is TRBV20-1 and J usage is TRBJ2-5; a possible D gene is TRBD2 (6 bases). CDR1 and CDR2 (germline): DFQATT, SNEGSKA (reference sequence). The length of the CDR3 is 13 residues. The V gene lost 0 bases and the J gene lost 4 bases, with 9 bases spanning the gap. CDR3 loop: CSAREAGPETQYF. The CDR3 DNA reads as TGCAGTGCTAGAGAGGCGGGGCCAGAGACCCAGTACTTC.

This clonotype was observed many times. V is TRBV7-6 and J is TRBJ2-5, with 7 bases identical to TRBD1. The germline CDR1 and CDR2 sequences are SGHVS and FNYEAQ. The CDR3 length is 16 residues. The V gene end was trimmed by 3 bases and the J gene end by 4 bases; junction bases not matched to a gene: 11. This chain's CDR3 is CASSFLGQASVETQYF. In nucleotides, the CDR3 is TGTGCCAGCAGCTTCCTTGGACAGGCGAGTGTAGAGACCCAGTACTTC.

With respect to this clonotype: It may be a read error: a sequence one base away is much more abundant. The CDR3 DNA sequence: TGTGCCAGCAGTTTAGCGGGGGGCTCACCCCTCTACTTT. As protein: CASSLAGGSPLYF. The chain is built from TRBV12-3 or TRBV12-4 and TRBJ1-6, with D perhaps TRBD1 (6 bases). This CDR3 is built from 13 residues.

There are a few counts of this clonotype. The V gene is TRBV6-5, the J gene TRBJ2-2, with a weak D call TRBD2 (5 bases). CDR1 is MNHEY and CDR2 is SVGAGI in the germline V gene. CDR3 length: 15 residues. The V and J ends lost 4 bases and 7 bases respectively, with 16 bases between them. CDR3 coding DNA: TGTGCCAGCAGTTCCCCGATGGACGGAGGCGGGGAGCTGTTTTTT. Amino acid sequence: CASSSPMDGGGELFF.

This clonotype was seen a few times. The gene calls are TRBV20-1 and TRBJ2-1; either TRBD1 or TRBD2 may supply D (7 bases each). This CDR3 has 14 residues. CDR1 is DFQATT and CDR2 is SNEGSKA in the germline V gene (reference sequence). V lost 3 bases and J lost 6, with 15 bases in between. This CDR3 is CSASRGGFGNEQFF. The CDR3 DNA reads as TGCAGTGCTAGCAGGGGGGGGTTTGGCAATGAGCAGTTCTTC.

The gene calls are TRBV14 and TRBJ2-4; the D call may be TRBD1 or TRBD2 (7 bases each). The CDR3 extends over 15 amino acids. Deletions cut 7 bases from V and 1 base from J, with 14 bases between. CDR1 and CDR2 from the germline V gene are SGHDN and FVKESK. The CDR3, as DNA: TGTGCCAGCAATCAGGGGGGGACGGCCAAAAACATTCAGTACTTC. It yields the protein CASNQGGTAKNIQYF.